This passage covers 11 T cell receptor beta chains from one sample sequenced in a study of T cell repertoires in cytomegalovirus infection. Each CDR3 protein is one row after TCRdb ran MiXCR on the reads. The sample includes about 490,000 distinct CDR3 sequences, 16% of them seen just once. The sample consisted of CD8+ T cells from PBMCs. These receptors all stem from a human donor in good health (CMV status not recorded). Some clones in this sample may be carry-over from other donors' samples.

At least ten counts were recorded for this clonotype. This rearrangement joins TRBV6-9 to TRBJ2-3; TRBD2 matches at 9 bases. CDR3 length: 15 amino acids. The J segment lost 2 bases and the V segment lost 9 bases, leaving 9 bases of the junction unmatched. Germline V gene data show CDR1 as MNHGY and CDR2 as SVAAGI. The CDR3 sequence: CARGGLAKSTDTQYF. Written as DNA, the CDR3 is TGTGCCAGGGGGGGACTAGCAAAGTCCACAGATACGCAGTATTTT.

This clonotype was counted at least ten times. V is TRBV19 and J is TRBJ1-1; 9 bases are a match to TRBD1. Per germline, CDR1 LNHDA and CDR2 SQIVND (reference sequence). The CDR3 consists of 17 residues. V shed 5 bases and J 0 bases; nucleotides not matched to a gene: 10. The CDR3 protein is CASSGRDRASMNTEAFF. CDR3 nucleotide sequence: TGTGCCAGTAGTGGCCGGGACAGGGCCTCAATGAACACTGAAGCTTTCTTT.

This clonotype has only a few counts. The chain joins TRBV9 to TRBJ2-2; possibly TRBD2 for D (6 bases). The CDR3 has 14 amino acids. V lost 0 bases, J lost 11 bases, and 14 bases lay in between. Germline V gene sequence: CDR1 SGDLS, CDR2 YYNGEE. The CDR3 is CASSVVGGPRELFF. CDR3 coding DNA: TGTGCCAGCAGCGTAGTGGGAGGACCTCGAGAGCTGTTTTTT.

V is TRBV10-2 and J is TRBJ2-7; no firm D call. Germline values: CDR1 WSHSY, CDR2 SAAADI. Trimming cost V 7 bases and J 5 bases, with 12 bases left between them. The CDR3 consists of 12 residues. The CDR3 is CASNVGYDEQYF. As DNA, the CDR3 is TGCGCCAGCAACGTAGGGTACGACGAGCAGTACTTC.

The chain links TRBV12-3 or TRBV12-4 to TRBJ2-7; 11 nucleotides line up with TRBD2. CDR3 length: 20 amino acids. V lost 2 bases to trimming and J lost 2 bases; unmatched junction nucleotides: 17. The CDR3 spells CASSLSPPQLAGELTYEQYF. As DNA, the CDR3 is TGTGCCAGCAGTTTAAGCCCTCCACAACTAGCGGGAGAACTCACCTACGAGCAGTACTTC.

This clonotype appeared many times. The chain uses TRBV7-9 and TRBJ2-3; TRBD2 aligns across 13 bases. The J segment lost 0 bases and the V segment lost 6 bases, leaving 3 bases of the junction unmatched. Germline V gene data show CDR1 as SEHNR and CDR2 as FQNEAQ (reference sequence). The CDR3 covers 16 residues. The CDR3 sequence is CASSMTSGGSTDTQYF. CDR3 nucleotides: TGTGCCAGCAGTATGACTAGCGGGGGGAGCACAGATACGCAGTATTTT.

This clonotype turned up a few times. The chain couples TRBV18 to TRBJ1-6; D unresolved. V lost 0 bases and J 10 bases, leaving 19 bases between the germline ends. CDR3 size: 17 residues. CDR1 is KGHSH, CDR2 LQKENI, per germline. The CDR3 spells CASSPPSVHLAASPLHF. As DNA, the CDR3 is TGTGCCAGCTCACCACCATCCGTACATTTAGCAGCATCACCCCTCCACTTT.

The V gene is TRBV4-1, the J gene TRBJ1-2; D is undetermined. The CDR3 is 16 residues long. CDR1 is MGHRA, CDR2 YSYEKL, per germline. Trimming shortened V by 0 bases and J by 2 bases, and 13 bases separated the two germline ends. The CDR3 reads CASSQEVQNWNYGYTF. The CDR3 nucleotides are TGCGCCAGCAGCCAAGAGGTACAAAATTGGAACTATGGCTACACCTTC.

This clonotype was seen many times. The CDR3 is CASSYRKDEDQYF. The CDR3 coding sequence is TGTGCCAGCAGTTACCGAAAAGACGAGGATCAGTACTTC. The gene calls are TRBV6-5 and TRBJ2-7, with no clear D. Germline-derived CDR1 and CDR2 are MNHEY and SVGAGI. This CDR3 is built from 13 residues. The germline V and J ends were trimmed by 2 bases and 10 bases, with 15 bases remaining between them.

To note about this clonotype: The junction departs from the called germline gene at one end, perhaps through a read error. This rearrangement joins TRBV12-3 or TRBV12-4 to TRBJ1-3; no definite D call. The CDR3 consists of 15 residues. CDR3 protein: CASRILISSGNSIYF. The CDR3 DNA is TGTGCCAGCAGGATTCTAATAAGCTCTGGAAACTCCATATATTTT.

A word on this clonotype: No conserved phenylalanine or tryptophan ends this CDR3, so it is likely a read error. CDR3 bases: TGTGCCAGCAGTCCTCAGGGGGCCAATTTGCAGTTCTAC. Its protein product is CASSPQGANLQFY. This sequence joins TRBV7-3 and TRBJ2-1; 8 bases match TRBD1. CDR3 size: 13 residues. V was pared by 6 bases and J by 12 bases, with 10 bases of the junction left unmatched. Germline loops: CDR1 SGHTA, CDR2 FQGTGA.